The 27 T cell receptor beta chains below come from one sample, sequenced in a study of CD8+CD57+ T cells in acquired aplastic anemia. An expansion of CD8+CD57+ cells by flow cytometry had been shown in patients chosen for sequencing. The template used for profiling TCR beta VDJ and CDR3 was genomic DNA. Using its own MiXCR run on the reads, TCRdb lists one record per CDR3 protein. Of 150,000 to 180,000 distinct CDR3 sequences in the sample, approximately 52% are singletons; the top ten hold around 12%. The specimen was sorted CD4+, CD8+, or CD8+CD57+ T cells (not recorded which) from PBMCs. All receptors come from a human donor with aplastic anemia.

The J gene is TRBJ2-7, the V gene TRBV28, with no clear D. The germline V gene has CDR1 MDHEN and CDR2 SYDVKM. Trimming pared 3 bases from V and 2 bases from J, leaving 11 bases between. The CDR3 has 14 residues. For the CDR3, the DNA is TGTGCCAGCAGTTTGAAGAGGCGACCCTACGAGCAGTACTTC. Amino acid sequence: CASSLKRRPYEQYF.

In its sample, this clonotype was seen many times. The chain recombines TRBV6-1 with TRBJ2-7; tentatively, D is TRBD2 (6 bases). This CDR3 is 17 amino acids long. Germline CDR1 reads MNHNS; CDR2 reads SASEGT. The V end was cut by 1 base, the J end by 0 bases, with 16 bases between. CDR3 region: CASSEGRELPNSYEQYF. In nucleotides, the CDR3 is TGTGCCAGCAGTGAAGGGAGGGAACTTCCCAACTCCTACGAGCAGTACTTC.

The rearrangement joins TRBV6-2 or TRBV6-3 to TRBJ1-1; possibly TRBD1 for D (5 bases). With 7 bases removed from V and 10 bases from J, the gap between germline ends came to 22 bases. The germline gives CDR1 MNHEY, CDR2 SVGEGT. CDR3 length: 14 amino acids. The CDR3 reads CASKDDSRSTSAFF. The DNA for the CDR3 is TGTGCCAGCAAGGACGACAGCCGGAGTACATCAGCTTTCTTT.

The V gene is TRBV5-6, the J gene TRBJ2-3, with D tentatively TRBD2 (5 bases). The germline V gene encodes CDR1 SGHDT and CDR2 YYEEEE. The CDR3 has 14 residues. Trimming took off 4 bases at V and 2 bases at J, with 11 bases between the two ends. CDR3 DNA: TGTGCCAGCAGCCTAGACGGGGTCACAGATACGCAGTATTTT. It specifies CASSLDGVTDTQYF. Based on the CDR3 plus reference TRBV5-6 and TRBJ2-3, the full variable domain is DAGVTQSPTHLIKTRGQQVTLRCSPKSGHDTVSWYQQALGQGPQFIFQYYEEEERQRGNFPDRFSGHQFPNYSSELNVNALLLGDSALYLCASSLDGVTDTQYFGPGTRLTVL.

This clonotype was picked up many times. The rearrangement links TRBV19 to TRBJ1-1; D is undetermined. V lost 4 bases and J lost 1, with 7 bases in between. The germline V gene has CDR1 LNHDA and CDR2 SQIVND (reference sequence). The CDR3 is made up of 13 amino acids. The CDR3 bases are TGTGCCAGTAGTAAGGAGGGGAACACTGAAGCTTTCTTT. As protein: CASSKEGNTEAFF.

This clonotype was counted ten times or more. The CDR3 bases are TGCAGTGCTAGCGAGGGGGGGATGGAGACCCAGTACTTC. Its protein product is CSASEGGMETQYF. The chain employs TRBV20-1 and TRBJ2-5; weak D call: TRBD2 (7 bases). The CDR3 is made up of 13 amino acids. From germline, CDR1 is DFQATT and CDR2 SNEGSKA (reference sequence). Trimming pared 3 bases from V and 5 bases from J, leaving 13 bases between.

This clonotype was seen repeatedly, ten times or more. The chain carries TRBV19 and TRBJ1-2, with no clear D. Per the germline V gene, CDR1 is LNHDA and CDR2 is SQIVND (reference sequence). This CDR3 spans 13 amino acids. Trimming removed 3 bases at V and 1 base at J, with 6 bases between. The CDR3 DNA follows: TGTGCCAGTAGTATTTGGGATAACTATGGCTACACCTTC. It codes for CASSIWDNYGYTF.

J is TRBJ2-5 and V is TRBV6-4; 9 positions agree with TRBD2. Per the germline V gene, CDR1 is MRHNA and CDR2 is SNTAGT. This CDR3 spans 15 amino acids. The junction had 4 bases not matched to a gene; V was cut back by 3 bases and J by 2 bases. The CDR3, as DNA: TGTGCCAGCAGTGAGGGTAGCGGGGGACAAGAGACCCAGTACTTC. Amino acids: CASSEGSGGQETQYF.

The V and J genes are TRBV2 and TRBJ1-2; D uncertain. Germline assignment: CDR1 SNHLY and CDR2 FYNNEI. The length of the CDR3 is 12 residues. Trimming pared 7 bases from V and 1 base from J, leaving 7 bases between. CDR3 sequence: CASNRLNYGYTF. The CDR3 nucleotides are TGTGCCAGCAATAGACTTAACTATGGCTACACCTTC.

This clonotype was found a few times. The junction shows a germline mismatch at one end, possibly a read error. The chain links TRBV7-9 to TRBJ1-2, with D uncertain. Germline V gene sequence: CDR1 SEHNR, CDR2 FQNEAQ (reference sequence). The CDR3 is made up of 15 amino acids. CDR3 residues: CASSATVTDPGGYAF. As DNA, the CDR3 is TGTGCCAGCAGCGCGACCGTAACGGATCCGGGTGGCTACGCCTTC.

The genes are TRBV20-1 and TRBJ2-5; D remains unclear. Trimming shortened V by 6 bases and J by 5 bases, and 13 bases separated the two germline ends. CDR1 DFQATT and CDR2 SNEGSKA come from the germline V gene (reference sequence). CDR3 length: 12 residues. As DNA, the CDR3 is TGCAGTGCAACTGACACCCCGGAGACCCAGTACTTC. Translation: CSATDTPETQYF.

The J gene is TRBJ1-4, the V gene TRBV10-2; D gene ambiguous. V lost 6 bases and J 2 bases, leaving 7 bases between the germline ends. Germline values: CDR1 WSHSY, CDR2 SAAADI. The CDR3 contains 13 residues. The CDR3 protein is CASRPATNEKLFF. The DNA of the CDR3 is TGCGCCAGCAGACCGGCCACTAATGAAAAACTGTTTTTT.

V usage is TRBV20-1 and J usage is TRBJ2-1; a possible D gene is TRBD2 (5 bases). The CDR3 sequence is 12 residues long. Trimming stripped 2 bases from V and 9 bases from J, with 11 bases between. From germline, CDR1 is DFQATT and CDR2 SNEGSKA (reference sequence). This CDR3 is CSARRSESEQFF. CDR3 DNA: TGCAGTGCTAGACGTAGCGAGTCTGAGCAGTTCTTC.

V and J are TRBV2 and TRBJ2-3; D is ambiguous. The CDR3 totals 12 residues. Germline loops: CDR1 SNHLY, CDR2 FYNNEI. V was shortened by 1 base and J by 4 bases, with 3 bases between the two germline ends. CDR3 sequence (DNA): TGTGCCAGCAGTGAAGGTCCAGATACGCAGTATTTT. It encodes CASSEGPDTQYF.

This clonotype appeared a single time. The J gene is TRBJ1-2, the V gene TRBV2; D is uncertain. The CDR3 has 16 residues. Trimming removed 3 bases from V and 5 bases from J, with 19 bases in between. Germline lookup yields CDR1 SNHLY and CDR2 FYNNEI. DNA of the CDR3: TGTGCCAGCAGTGATCCGGGAGGAGACACCCCTTATGGCTACACCTTC. This codes for CASSDPGGDTPYGYTF.

The V call is TRBV6-2 or TRBV6-3, the J call TRBJ2-3; TRBD2 matches at 9 bases. Unmatched junction bases numbered 6, after V lost 4 bases and J lost 1 base. The germline V gene encodes CDR1 MNHEY and CDR2 SVGEGT. The CDR3 totals 16 residues. In nucleotides, the CDR3 is TGTGCCAGCAGTTGGGTAGCGGGGGCCCGCACAGATACGCAGTATTTT. Its translation: CASSWVAGARTDTQYF.

The chain employs TRBV12-3 or TRBV12-4 and TRBJ2-7; D is tentatively TRBD1 or TRBD2 (6 bases each). The CDR3 is 13 amino acids. Trimming took 4 bases from V and 5 from J, leaving 12 bases between them. CDR3 protein: CASSSGGRDEQYF. For the CDR3, the DNA is TGTGCCAGCAGTTCCGGGGGCAGAGACGAGCAGTACTTC.

This clonotype was seen repeatedly, ten times or more. The chain has TRBV11-2 and TRBJ2-1; D is uncertain. Germline V gives CDR1 SGHAT, CDR2 FQNNGV. Trimming took off 0 bases at V and 3 bases at J, with 12 bases between the two ends. The CDR3 spans 16 residues. This CDR3 reads CASSLDLPPIYNEQFF. DNA for the CDR3: TGTGCCAGCAGCTTAGACCTACCCCCTATCTACAATGAGCAGTTCTTC.

This chain connects TRBV15 to TRBJ2-1; TRBD2 aligns across 10 bases. This CDR3 contains 17 residues. CDR1 LNHNV and CDR2 YYDKDF come from the germline V gene (reference sequence). The junction had 9 bases not matched to a gene; V was cut back by 0 bases and J by 7 bases. The CDR3 bases are TGTGCCACCAGCAGAGATTGGCTAGCGGGGGTTTCAAATGAGCAGTTCTTC. Translating gives CATSRDWLAGVSNEQFF.

The chain uses TRBV25-1 and TRBJ1-5; D may be TRBD1 (5 bases). V dropped 0 bases and J dropped 0 bases, with 12 bases sitting between them. The CDR3 totals 17 residues. The germline CDR1 and CDR2 sequences are MGHDK and SYGVNS. The DNA for the CDR3 is TGTGCCAGCAGTGAATATACAGGAGCATATAGCAATCAGCCCCAGCATTTT. This translates into CASSEYTGAYSNQPQHF.

This CDR3 reads CAVRDRDIEQYF. As DNA, the CDR3 is TGTGCCGTCCGGGACAGGGACATCGAGCAGTACTTC. The J gene is TRBJ2-7, the V gene TRBV7-9; 9 bases map to TRBD1. Germline lookup yields CDR1 SEHNR and CDR2 FQNEAQ (reference sequence). V trimming: 11 bases; J trimming: 6 bases; junction bases outside the gene matches: 8. This CDR3 has 12 amino acids.

CDR3 in DNA: TGCAGTGCTAGCGCTACGGGGGCCTGGGAGCAGTACTTC. Its translation: CSASATGAWEQYF. The rearrangement links TRBV20-1 to TRBJ2-7; D tentatively reads TRBD1 or TRBD2 (6 bases each). CDR3 size: 13 residues. The germline V gene has CDR1 DFQATT and CDR2 SNEGSKA (reference sequence). Between the trimmed V and J ends, which lost 3 bases and 7 bases, there was a span of 16 bases.

The J gene is TRBJ1-2, the V gene TRBV18; 10 nucleotides agree with TRBD1. From germline, CDR1 is KGHSH and CDR2 LQKENI. This CDR3 has 14 amino acids. J lost 7 bases, V lost 2 bases, and 4 bases had no gene match. CDR3 amino acids: CASSPAGTGVGYTF. DNA of the CDR3: TGTGCCAGCTCACCAGCAGGGACAGGGGTTGGCTACACCTTC.

This clonotype was counted only a few times. The gene calls are TRBV6-1 and TRBJ2-3; D might be TRBD2 (5 bases). The germline CDR1 and CDR2 sequences are MNHNS and SASEGT. The CDR3 has 15 amino acids. V lost 6 bases to trimming and J lost 2 bases, with 15 bases between them. The CDR3 sequence is CASSHYGEPTDTQYF. In nucleotides, the CDR3 is TGTGCCAGCAGCCATTACGGGGAGCCCACAGATACGCAGTATTTT.

With regard to this clonotype: A much larger clone is a single base away; this may be a read error. The chain carries TRBV11-1 and TRBJ1-2, with 9 bases identical to TRBD1. CDR3 length: 17 residues. Looked up from germline, CDR1 is SGHAT and CDR2 is FQDESV (reference sequence). J lost 6 bases, V lost 7 bases, and 18 bases had no gene match. The CDR3 sequence is CASTLGSRDRVFHGYTF. The CDR3 coding sequence is TGTGCCAGCACTTTGGGGAGCCGGGACAGGGTTTTCCATGGCTACACCTTC. Full variable domain (missing parts from reference TRBV11-1 and TRBJ1-2): EAEVAQSPRYKITEKSQAVAFWCDPISGHATLYWYRQILGQGPELLVQFQDESVVDDSQLPKDRFSAERLKGVDSTLKIQPAELGDSAMYLCASTLGSRDRVFHGYTFGSGTRLTVV.

This clonotype occurred a few times. This sequence joins TRBV10-3 and TRBJ2-1; 7 bases are a match to TRBD2. The CDR3 has 15 amino acids. Looked up from germline, CDR1 is ENHRY and CDR2 is SYGVKD. V dropped 7 bases and J dropped 3; count of bases not matched to a gene: 9. In DNA, the CDR3 is TGTGCCATCACCGAGACTAGCCAGAACTACAATGAGCAGTTCTTC. This codes for CAITETSQNYNEQFF.

This chain joins TRBV19 and TRBJ1-5; no clear D gene. The CDR3 consists of 13 residues. The V and J ends lost 7 bases and 3 bases respectively, with 10 bases between them. Per the germline V gene, CDR1 is LNHDA and CDR2 is SQIVND (reference sequence). This CDR3 is CASKSENNQPQHF. Written as DNA, the CDR3 is TGTGCCAGTAAGTCGGAGAACAATCAGCCCCAGCATTTT.